The 4 T cell receptor beta chains reported below all come from one sample, sequenced in a study of OX40 agonist ivuxolimab in advanced cancers. Library creation used the immunoSEQ multiplex PCR assay. Sourced from immuneACCESS, this table was stored by TCRdb with only in-frame sequences that have V and J called. A share of the clones is absent; for the studies checked, an unresolved V gene accounts for under half, and the remainder has no known explanation. Present in this sample are 7,000 to 7,500 clones, 75% to 90% of which were seen just once. The ten largest clonotypes hold 73% of the sample. The source was CD4+ or CD8+ T cells sorted from blood, collected in a trial of the OX40 agonist ivuxolimab. The receptors come from an adult with an advanced solid tumor such as melanoma, head and neck, liver or kidney cancer.

The gene calls are TRBV25-1 and TRBJ1-5; tentatively, D is TRBD1 (6 bases). Germline V lookup: CDR1 MGHDK, CDR2 SYGVNS. V was trimmed by 3 bases and J by 4 bases, leaving 10 bases between them. The CDR3 is 14 residues long. CDR3: CASSEQGINQPQHF. The CDR3 coding sequence is TGTGCCAGCAGTGAGCAGGGGATTAATCAGCCCCAGCATTTT.

CDR3 DNA: TGTGCCAGCAGCTTAGGTACCCCCGGTCCCTACGAGCAGTACTTC. Translating it yields CASSLGTPGPYEQYF. The chain joins TRBV7-9 to TRBJ2-7; no reliable D call. The CDR3 length is 15 residues. Trimming took 1 base from V and 2 from J, leaving 12 bases between them. Per germline, CDR1 SEHNR and CDR2 FQNEAQ (reference sequence). The full variable domain, in which reference TRBV7-9 and TRBJ2-7 provide the parts outside the CDR3, is DTGVSQNPRHKITKRGQNVTFRCDPISEHNRLYWYRQTLGQGPEFLTYFQNEAQLEKSRLLSDRFSAERPKGSFSTLEIQRTEQGDSAMYLCASSLGTPGPYEQYFGPGTRLTVT.

The chain carries TRBV11-2 and TRBJ2-7; unclear D gene. Trimming stripped 0 bases from V and 3 bases from J, with 12 bases between. The V gene's germline CDR1 is SGHAT and CDR2 FQNNGV. The CDR3 extends over 15 amino acids. This chain's CDR3 is CASSLEGPTIYEQYF. The CDR3 DNA is TGTGCCAGCAGCTTAGAGGGTCCTACAATCTACGAGCAGTACTTC.

The gene calls are TRBV11-2 and TRBJ2-1, with 8 bases that match TRBD1. This CDR3 has 15 residues. V lost 1 base and J lost 8; bases outside the gene matches: 7. Looked up from germline, CDR1 is SGHAT and CDR2 is FQNNGV. The CDR3 loop is CASSLVGQGGDEQFF. DNA of the CDR3: TGTGCCAGCAGCTTAGTAGGACAGGGAGGCGATGAGCAGTTCTTC.